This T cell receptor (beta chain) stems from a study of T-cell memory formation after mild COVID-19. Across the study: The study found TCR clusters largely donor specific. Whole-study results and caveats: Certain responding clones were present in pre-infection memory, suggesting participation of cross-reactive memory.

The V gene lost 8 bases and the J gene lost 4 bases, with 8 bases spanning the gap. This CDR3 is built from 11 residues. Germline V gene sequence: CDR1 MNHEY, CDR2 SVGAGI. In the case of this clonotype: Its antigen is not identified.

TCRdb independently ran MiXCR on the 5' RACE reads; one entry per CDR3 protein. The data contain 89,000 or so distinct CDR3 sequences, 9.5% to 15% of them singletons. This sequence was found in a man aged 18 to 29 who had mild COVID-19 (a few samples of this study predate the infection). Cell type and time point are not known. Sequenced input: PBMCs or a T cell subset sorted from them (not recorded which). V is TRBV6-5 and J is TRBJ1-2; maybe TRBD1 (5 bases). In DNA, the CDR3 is TGTGCCAGCTTTGGGGGCTATGGCTACACCTTC. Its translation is CASFGGYGYTF.